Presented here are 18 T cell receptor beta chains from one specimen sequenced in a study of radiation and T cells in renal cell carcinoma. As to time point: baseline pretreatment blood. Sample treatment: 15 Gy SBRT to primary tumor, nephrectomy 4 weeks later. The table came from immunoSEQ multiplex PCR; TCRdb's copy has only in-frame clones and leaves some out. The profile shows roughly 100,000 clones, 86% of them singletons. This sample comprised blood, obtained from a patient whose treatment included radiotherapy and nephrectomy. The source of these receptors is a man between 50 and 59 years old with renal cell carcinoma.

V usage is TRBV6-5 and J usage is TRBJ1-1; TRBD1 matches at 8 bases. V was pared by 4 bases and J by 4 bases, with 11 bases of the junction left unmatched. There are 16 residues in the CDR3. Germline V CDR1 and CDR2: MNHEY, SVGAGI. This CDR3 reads CASSSAGWTGLTEAFF. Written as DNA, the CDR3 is TGTGCCAGCAGTTCCGCCGGGTGGACAGGGCTCACTGAAGCTTTCTTT.

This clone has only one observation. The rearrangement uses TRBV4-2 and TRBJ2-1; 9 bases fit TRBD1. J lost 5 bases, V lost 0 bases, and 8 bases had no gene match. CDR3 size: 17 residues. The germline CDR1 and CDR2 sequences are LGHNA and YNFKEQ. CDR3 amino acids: CASSQDSGQGSHNEQFF. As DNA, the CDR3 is TGTGCCAGCAGCCAAGATTCGGGACAGGGTTCCCACAATGAGCAGTTCTTC.

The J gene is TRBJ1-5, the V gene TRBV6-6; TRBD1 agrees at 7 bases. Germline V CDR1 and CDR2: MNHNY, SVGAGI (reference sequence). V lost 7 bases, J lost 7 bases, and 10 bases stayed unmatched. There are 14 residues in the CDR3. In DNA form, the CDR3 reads TGTGCCAGCATAAGTACAGGGGCCGGACAGCCCCAGCATTTT. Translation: CASISTGAGQPQHF.

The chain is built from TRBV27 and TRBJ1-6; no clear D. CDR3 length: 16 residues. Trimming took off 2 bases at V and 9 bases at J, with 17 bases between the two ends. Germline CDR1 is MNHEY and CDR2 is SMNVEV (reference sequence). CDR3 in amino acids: CASSLKGPPPGSPLHF. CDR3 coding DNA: TGTGCCAGCAGTTTAAAGGGCCCCCCACCTGGTTCACCCCTCCACTTT.

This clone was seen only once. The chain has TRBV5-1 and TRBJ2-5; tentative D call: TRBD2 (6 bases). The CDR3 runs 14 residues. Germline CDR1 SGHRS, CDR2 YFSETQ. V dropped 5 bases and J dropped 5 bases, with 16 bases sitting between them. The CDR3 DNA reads TGCGCCAGCAGTAACTCGGGAGCTGGGGAGACCCAGTACTTC. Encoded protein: CASSNSGAGETQYF.

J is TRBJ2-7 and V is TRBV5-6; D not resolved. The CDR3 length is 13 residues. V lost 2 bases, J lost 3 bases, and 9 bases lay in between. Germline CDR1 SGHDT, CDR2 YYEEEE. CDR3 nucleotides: TGTGCCAGCAGCTTCCAGCCTTACTACGAGCAGTACTTC. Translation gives CASSFQPYYEQYF.

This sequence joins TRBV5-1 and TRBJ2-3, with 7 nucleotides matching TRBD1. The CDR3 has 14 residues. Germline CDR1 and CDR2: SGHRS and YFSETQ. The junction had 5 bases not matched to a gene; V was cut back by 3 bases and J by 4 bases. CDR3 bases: TGCGCCAGCAGCTCGACAGGGTCCCCAGATACGCAGTATTTT. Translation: CASSSTGSPDTQYF.

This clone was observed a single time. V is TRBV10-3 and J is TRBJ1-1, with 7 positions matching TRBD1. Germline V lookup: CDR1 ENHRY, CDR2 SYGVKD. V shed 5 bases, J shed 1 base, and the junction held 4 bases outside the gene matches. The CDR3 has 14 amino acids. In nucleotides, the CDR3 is TGTGCCATCAGTAAACAGGGGACGAACACTGAAGCTTTCTTT. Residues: CAISKQGTNTEAFF.

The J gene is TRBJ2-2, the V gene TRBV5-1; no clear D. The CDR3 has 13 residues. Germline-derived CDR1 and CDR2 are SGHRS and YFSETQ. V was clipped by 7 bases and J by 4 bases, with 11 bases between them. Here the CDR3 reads CASARLFTGELFF. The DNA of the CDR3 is TGCGCCAGCGCGAGACTGTTCACCGGGGAGCTGTTTTTT. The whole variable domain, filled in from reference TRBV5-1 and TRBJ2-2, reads KAGVTQTPRYLIKTRGQQVTLSCSPISGHRSVSWYQQTPGQGLQFLFEYFSETQRNKGNFPGRFSGRQFSNSRSEMNVSTLELGDSALYLCASARLFTGELFFGEGSRLTVL.

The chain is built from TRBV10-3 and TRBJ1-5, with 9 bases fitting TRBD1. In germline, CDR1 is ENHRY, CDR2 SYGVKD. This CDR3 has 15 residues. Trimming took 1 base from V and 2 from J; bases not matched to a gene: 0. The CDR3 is CAISEWTGGNQPQHF. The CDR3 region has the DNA TGTGCCATCAGTGAGTGGACAGGGGGCAATCAGCCCCAGCATTTT.

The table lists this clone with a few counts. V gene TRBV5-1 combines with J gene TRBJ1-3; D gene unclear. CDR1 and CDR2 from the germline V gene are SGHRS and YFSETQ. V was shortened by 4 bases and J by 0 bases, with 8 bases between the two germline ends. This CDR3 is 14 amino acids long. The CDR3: CASSQTLSGNTIYF. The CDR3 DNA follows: TGCGCCAGCAGCCAAACACTCTCTGGAAACACCATATATTTT.

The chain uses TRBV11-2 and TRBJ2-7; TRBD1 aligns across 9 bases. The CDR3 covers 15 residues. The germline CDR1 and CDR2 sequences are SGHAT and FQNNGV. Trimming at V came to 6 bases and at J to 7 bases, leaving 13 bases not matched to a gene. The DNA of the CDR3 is TGTGCCAGCAGTCTAACGAGGGGACAGGGCCTAGAGCAGTACTTC. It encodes CASSLTRGQGLEQYF.

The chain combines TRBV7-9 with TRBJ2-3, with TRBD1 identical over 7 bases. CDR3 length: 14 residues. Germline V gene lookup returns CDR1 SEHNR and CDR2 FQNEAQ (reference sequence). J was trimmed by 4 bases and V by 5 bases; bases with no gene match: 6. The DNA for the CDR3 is TGTGCCAGCAGCCCCCGACAGGGTCCAGATACGCAGTATTTT. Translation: CASSPRQGPDTQYF.

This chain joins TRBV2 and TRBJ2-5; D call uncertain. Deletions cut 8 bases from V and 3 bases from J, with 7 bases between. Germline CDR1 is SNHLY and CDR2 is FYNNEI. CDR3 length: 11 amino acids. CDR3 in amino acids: CASHAEETQYF. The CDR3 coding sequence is TGTGCCAGCCATGCAGAAGAGACCCAGTACTTC.

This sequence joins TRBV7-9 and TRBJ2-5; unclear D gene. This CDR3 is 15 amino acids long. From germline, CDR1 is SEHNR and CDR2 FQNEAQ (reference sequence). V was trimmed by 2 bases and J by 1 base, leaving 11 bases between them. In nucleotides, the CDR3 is TGTGCCAGCAGCTTAACGCTAGATGGCCAAGAGACCCAGTACTTC. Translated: CASSLTLDGQETQYF.

CDR3 sequence reads: CASSKDRGRNQPQHF. CDR3 nucleotides: TGTGCCAGCAGCAAGGACAGGGGGCGGAATCAGCCCCAGCATTTT. This chain uses TRBV7-6 with TRBJ1-5; the match to TRBD1 covers 11 bases. After removal of 5 bases from V and 4 bases from J, the junction contained 4 bases not matched to a gene. The germline V gene encodes CDR1 SGHVS and CDR2 FNYEAQ. The CDR3 extends over 15 amino acids.

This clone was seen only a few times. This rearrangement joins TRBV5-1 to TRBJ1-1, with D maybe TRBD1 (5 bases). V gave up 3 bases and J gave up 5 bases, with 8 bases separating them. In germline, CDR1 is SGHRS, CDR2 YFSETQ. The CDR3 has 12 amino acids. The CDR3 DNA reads TGCGCCAGCAGCTCGGGGGTTACTGAAGCTTTCTTT. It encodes CASSSGVTEAFF.

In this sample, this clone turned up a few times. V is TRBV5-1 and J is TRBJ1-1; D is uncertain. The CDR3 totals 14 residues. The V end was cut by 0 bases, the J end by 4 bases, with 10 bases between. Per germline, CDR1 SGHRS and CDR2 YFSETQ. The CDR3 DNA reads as TGCGCCAGCAGCTTGGTGCCGGGCCGCACTGAAGCTTTCTTT. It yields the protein CASSLVPGRTEAFF.